This TCR beta chain was sequenced in a study of cytomegalovirus exposure and HLA in healthy donors. Findings of the study overall: Accounts indicate the classifier identified cytomegalovirus status with strong specificity and sensitivity. Rare TCR sequences predominated, though certain public TCRs were found in many donors. Among TCR beta chains, those listed as cytomegalovirus-associated numbered fewer than 200. In vitro data verified a few CMV-associated chains as specific for CMV antigens.

The assay was immunoSEQ multiplex PCR, and TCRdb's table has in-frame clones only and misses some. Found here are 100,000 or so clones, 85% of them singletons; the top ten hold 20% to 25%. As for this clone: Its matching antigen is unknown.

Per the germline V gene, CDR1 is LGHNA and CDR2 is YNFKEQ. Trimming stripped 0 bases from V and 8 bases from J, with 8 bases between. This CDR3 comprises 13 residues. This chain uses TRBV4-2 with TRBJ2-1; no clear D gene. Sequenced: PBMCs. This sequence originates from a man aged 18 to 30 in good health and CMV-seropositive. This chain's CDR3 is CASSQERGHEQFF. The DNA of the CDR3 is TGTGCCAGCAGCCAAGAGCGAGGCCATGAGCAGTTCTTC.